The sequence of this TCR beta chain was determined in a study of blood T cell repertoires in COVID-19. Profiling relied on immunoSEQ multiplex PCR, and the TCRdb table lists in-frame clones only, not all of them. This sample has 200,000 to 250,000 clones, with 75% to 90% found just once. This clone occurred a few times. Germline loops: CDR1 KGHDR, CDR2 SFDVKD. The CDR3 is 15 amino acids. V lost 2 bases, J lost 6 bases, and 12 bases lay in between. The sequence was collected from a man under 40 who had recovered from COVID-19. Sequenced: peripheral blood. The chain links TRBV24-1 to TRBJ2-2, with a tentative D call TRBD2 (6 bases). The DNA of the CDR3 is TGTGCCACCAGTGATTCCACAAGGAGGGCCGGGGAGCTGTTTTTT. Translating gives CATSDSTRRAGELFF.